The 27 T cell receptor beta chains presented below share a single source sample, sequenced in a study of blood T cells in healthy people across ages. Primers used in a second PCR of about 6 to 11 cycles were a sample-barcoded 5' primer and a J-beta primer mix. Each CDR3 protein is one row after TCRdb ran MiXCR on the 5' RACE reads. The profile shows about 670,000 distinct CDR3 sequences, around 38% of them singletons. Specimen: blood. Every receptor here comes from a man older than 75 in good health.

V is TRBV12-3 or TRBV12-4 and J is TRBJ1-2; D call uncertain. The length of the CDR3 is 13 residues. Deletions cut 0 bases from V and 6 bases from J, with 8 bases between. CDR3 nucleotides: TGTGCCAGCAGTTTAGCAATAGGGCATGGCTACACCTTC. Protein sequence: CASSLAIGHGYTF.

This clonotype was detected a few times. The J gene is TRBJ2-6, the V gene TRBV5-1, with a weak D call TRBD1 (5 bases). From germline, CDR1 is SGHRS and CDR2 YFSETQ. CDR3 length: 19 amino acids. Trimming shortened V by 0 bases and J by 0 bases, and 16 bases separated the two germline ends. The CDR3 here is CASSLVALTVLSGANVLTF. In DNA, the CDR3 is TGCGCCAGCAGCTTGGTGGCCTTGACAGTTCTCTCTGGGGCCAACGTCCTGACTTTC.

The rearrangement joins TRBV2 to TRBJ1-4, with a weak D call TRBD1 (5 bases). Germline assignment: CDR1 SNHLY and CDR2 FYNNEI. The CDR3 sequence is 13 residues long. V shed 5 bases and J shed 7 bases, with 11 bases lying between them. The DNA of the CDR3 is TGTGCCAGCAGTCAGCGGGGGGGTGAAAAACTGTTTTTT. Translated, it gives CASSQRGGEKLFF.

This clonotype showed up many times. The chain has TRBV7-7 and TRBJ2-5; 9 bases agree with TRBD2. Germline assignment: CDR1 SSHAT and CDR2 FNYEAQ (reference sequence). CDR3 length: 15 residues. In DNA form, the CDR3 reads TGTGCTAGCGGATCTAGCGGGAATAGGGTTGAGACCCAGTACTTC. It specifies CASGSSGNRVETQYF. The whole variable domain, remainder taken from reference TRBV7-7 and TRBJ2-5, is GAGVSQSPRYKVTKRGQDVTLRCDPISSHATLYWYQQALGQGPEFLTYFNYEAQPDKSGLPSDRFSAERPEGSISTLTIQRTEQRDSAMYRCASGSSGNRVETQYFGPGTRLLVL.

The chain has TRBV4-3 and TRBJ2-1, with D perhaps matching TRBD1 (6 bases). This CDR3 contains 18 residues. V was clipped by 0 bases and J by 0 bases, with 15 bases between them. In germline, CDR1 is LGHNA, CDR2 YSLEER. CDR3 DNA: TGCGCCAGCAGCCAAGATCACCCAGGGGCTAGCTCCTACAATGAGCAGTTCTTC. It translates to CASSQDHPGASSYNEQFF.

The chain has TRBV12-3 or TRBV12-4 and TRBJ2-7; 10 nucleotides match TRBD2. Trimming at V came to 8 bases and at J to 7 bases, leaving 26 bases not matched to a gene. The CDR3 totals 19 residues. CDR3 loop: CASWYSGLATTSSYNEQYF. DNA for the CDR3: TGTGCCAGCTGGTATTCGGGACTAGCGACCACAAGCTCCTACAATGAGCAGTACTTC.

V and J are TRBV27 and TRBJ1-5, with D unclear. V was pared by 3 bases and J by 5 bases, with 2 bases between. Germline V gene sequence: CDR1 MNHEY, CDR2 SMNVEV (reference sequence). This CDR3 has 11 amino acids. The CDR3 spells CASSLYQPQHF. The CDR3 DNA reads as TGTGCCAGCAGTTTGTATCAGCCCCAGCATTTT.

The rearrangement joins TRBV18 to TRBJ2-3, with D possibly being TRBD1 or TRBD2 (5 bases each). Germline-derived CDR1 and CDR2 are KGHSH and LQKENI. V was pared by 3 bases and J by 5 bases, with 15 bases between. The CDR3 is 15 amino acids. CDR3 nucleotide sequence: TGTGCCAGCTCACCTTTGGTCGGGGCTATAGATACGCAGTATTTT. Translating it yields CASSPLVGAIDTQYF.

V is TRBV19 and J is TRBJ2-5; 10 bases are shared with TRBD2. CDR1 and CDR2 (germline): LNHDA, SQIVND (reference sequence). J lost 11 bases, V lost 3 bases, and 9 bases had no gene match. The CDR3 extends over 14 amino acids. The CDR3 region is CASSISSGGRGQYF. The CDR3 region has the DNA TGTGCCAGTAGTATTTCTAGCGGGGGACGCGGGCAGTACTTC.

V gene TRBV7-2 combines with J gene TRBJ2-7, with 7 positions matching TRBD1. Per germline, CDR1 SGHTA and CDR2 FQGNSA. V trimming: 5 bases; J trimming: 5 bases; junction bases outside the gene matches: 6. The CDR3 totals 13 residues. The DNA of the CDR3 is TGTGCCAGCAGCCGTAGGACAGGTAACGAGCAGTACTTC. Translation: CASSRRTGNEQYF.

Details on this clonotype: A much larger clone differs by one base, so this may be a read error. The chain links TRBV2 to TRBJ2-1; 8 bases fit TRBD2. V lost 2 bases to trimming and J lost 7 bases; unmatched junction nucleotides: 10. Per germline, CDR1 SNHLY and CDR2 FYNNEI. This CDR3 region has 16 residues. Here the CDR3 DNA reads TGTGCCAGCAGTGAACCGACGGGAGGGCCCCTAAATGAGCAGTTCTTC. This sequence encodes CASSEPTGGPLNEQFF.

This clonotype was recorded only once. The gene calls are TRBV6-2 or TRBV6-3 and TRBJ2-1; D unresolved. Germline V lookup: CDR1 MNHEY, CDR2 SVGEGT. This CDR3 spans 13 amino acids. V lost 5 bases to trimming and J lost 7 bases, with 12 bases between them. CDR3 region: CASSTFGTNEQFF. The CDR3 DNA sequence: TGTGCCAGCAGTACCTTCGGTACAAATGAGCAGTTCTTC.

This chain joins TRBV4-3 and TRBJ2-5; the D call may be TRBD1 or TRBD2 (5 bases each). Trimming shortened V by 0 bases and J by 6 bases, and 11 bases separated the two germline ends. CDR3 length: 14 residues. Per the germline V gene, CDR1 is LGHNA and CDR2 is YSLEER. The CDR3 DNA reads TGCGCCAGCAGCCAAGATGGGGACGGGAAGACCCAGTACTTC. Protein product: CASSQDGDGKTQYF.

The gene calls are TRBV6-5 and TRBJ1-2; D is ambiguous. The V gene's germline CDR1 is MNHEY and CDR2 SVGAGI. CDR3 length: 12 amino acids. Trimming left V 5 bases short and J 6 bases short, with 10 bases between. CDR3 sequence reads: CASSPDADGYTF. The DNA for the CDR3 is TGTGCCAGCAGTCCCGACGCGGATGGCTACACCTTC.

This clonotype was observed a handful of times. This rearrangement joins TRBV13 to TRBJ2-7, with D unresolved. V shed 0 bases and J shed 7 bases, with 13 bases lying between them. There are 14 residues in the CDR3. The germline gives CDR1 PRHDT, CDR2 FYEKMQ (reference sequence). The CDR3 DNA is TGTGCCAGCAGCTTAGGCCGAGGTCTCAATGAGCAGTACTTC. Translation: CASSLGRGLNEQYF.

The V call is TRBV10-3, the J call TRBJ2-5, with D hard to call. V lost 8 bases and J 11 bases, leaving 9 bases between the germline ends. The CDR3 is 9 residues long. Germline values: CDR1 ENHRY, CDR2 SYGVKD. DNA for the CDR3: TGTGCCATCGTTAGAGAGCAGTACTTC. Encoded protein: CAIVREQYF.

The chain combines TRBV7-2 with TRBJ2-3; D is uncertain. CDR3 size: 14 residues. V was clipped by 4 bases and J by 2 bases, with 10 bases between them. Germline CDR1 reads SGHTA; CDR2 reads FQGNSA. Written as DNA, the CDR3 is TGTGCCAGCAGCTCCCGCAGTCCCACAGATACGCAGTATTTT. Encoded protein: CASSSRSPTDTQYF.

This clonotype was recorded a few times. The rearrangement joins TRBV6-2 or TRBV6-3 to TRBJ1-2, with D uncertain. Per germline, CDR1 MNHEY and CDR2 SVGEGT. CDR3 size: 13 residues. The V end lost 7 bases, the J end lost 7 bases, and 16 bases lay between the germline ends. The CDR3 nucleotides read TGTGCCAGCATCGACGGGTGGGGAAGTGGCTACACCTTC. Translating gives CASIDGWGSGYTF.

The chain couples TRBV11-1 to TRBJ2-5; TRBD2 aligns across 7 bases. J was trimmed by 5 bases and V by 2 bases; bases with no gene match: 5. Germline V gene sequence: CDR1 SGHAT, CDR2 FQDESV (reference sequence). The CDR3 covers 14 residues. The CDR3 sequence is CASSLTPGGETQYF. In DNA form, the CDR3 reads TGTGCCAGCAGCTTAACACCGGGAGGTGAGACCCAGTACTTC.

This chain links TRBV4-1 with TRBJ2-5; 12 bases are shared with TRBD2. Trimming took 3 bases from V and 4 from J; bases not matched to a gene: 6. CDR3 length: 16 residues. Germline CDR1 and CDR2: MGHRA and YSYEKL. The CDR3 region is CASSQGTSGGSETQYF. The CDR3 region has the DNA TGCGCCAGCAGCCAGGGAACTAGCGGGGGGTCAGAGACCCAGTACTTC.

The V and J genes are TRBV4-1 and TRBJ1-5, with TRBD1 as a possible D gene (5 bases). The CDR3 is 20 residues long. V lost 4 bases and J 6 bases, leaving 31 bases between the germline ends. Germline assignment: CDR1 MGHRA and CDR2 YSYEKL. This CDR3 reads CASSPPLRGSNGGPGQPQHF. As DNA, the CDR3 is TGCGCCAGCAGCCCCCCTCTGAGGGGCTCGAATGGTGGGCCCGGTCAGCCCCAGCATTTT.

This clonotype has just a few counts. V and J are TRBV5-1 and TRBJ2-6, with D possibly TRBD2 on 5 matching bases. Looked up from germline, CDR1 is SGHRS and CDR2 is YFSETQ. Trimming stripped 4 bases from V and 0 bases from J, with 11 bases between. This CDR3 is built from 16 residues. CDR3 bases: TGCGCCAGCAGCGCCGGGGTAAACTCTGGGGCCAACGTCCTGACTTTC. Its protein is CASSAGVNSGANVLTF. The whole variable domain, filled in from reference TRBV5-1 and TRBJ2-6, reads KAGVTQTPRYLIKTRGQQVTLSCSPISGHRSVSWYQQTPGQGLQFLFEYFSETQRNKGNFPGRFSGRQFSNSRSEMNVSTLELGDSALYLCASSAGVNSGANVLTFGAGSRLTVL.

The chain is built from TRBV3-1 and TRBJ2-3; 8 bases agree with TRBD2. The germline CDR1 and CDR2 sequences are LGHDT and YNNKEL (reference sequence). This CDR3 contains 16 residues. V was pared by 1 base and J by 5 bases, with 8 bases of the junction left unmatched. The CDR3 DNA sequence: TGTGCCAGCAGCCAAGGAAGCGGGAGTTCTATAGATACGCAGTATTTT. Translation gives CASSQGSGSSIDTQYF.

A few counts support this clonotype. The rearrangement joins TRBV18 to TRBJ1-6; perhaps TRBD1 as D (5 bases). V was shortened by 0 bases and J by 7 bases, with 13 bases between the two germline ends. Germline lookup yields CDR1 KGHSH and CDR2 LQKENI. This CDR3 spans 16 amino acids. The chain's CDR3 is CASSPPQTALNSPLHF. CDR3 bases: TGTGCCAGCTCACCACCGCAGACAGCTCTGAATTCACCCCTCCACTTT.

This rearrangement joins TRBV6-1 to TRBJ2-5; unclear D gene. The V gene lost 9 bases and the J gene lost 7 bases, with 24 bases spanning the gap. The CDR3 is 15 amino acids. Germline loops: CDR1 MNHNS, CDR2 SASEGT. Written as DNA, the CDR3 is TGTGCCAGTAGCCCCCCCGTCCTGTCCGTGGGGACCCAGTACTTC. This translates into CASSPPVLSVGTQYF.

This clonotype has just a few counts. V is TRBV6-1 and J is TRBJ2-5; D unresolved. V shed 6 bases and J shed 1 base, with 9 bases lying between them. Germline V CDR1 and CDR2: MNHNS, SASEGT. This CDR3 region has 13 residues. The CDR3 protein is CASRRQIQETQYF. The CDR3 nucleotides are TGTGCCAGCAGGCGACAAATCCAAGAGACCCAGTACTTC.

Only a few counts were recorded for this clonotype. V gene TRBV7-9 combines with J gene TRBJ2-5, with 7 nucleotides matching TRBD1. CDR1 and CDR2 (germline): SEHNR, FQNEAQ (reference sequence). V shed 3 bases, J shed 1 base, and the junction held 2 bases outside the gene matches. The CDR3 covers 14 residues. CDR3 in DNA: TGTGCCAGCAGCTTCACAGGGGTCCAAGAGACCCAGTACTTC. This sequence encodes CASSFTGVQETQYF.